This entry concerns a single T cell receptor (beta chain). Time point described: pre-treatment sample, taken before nivolumab and TIL therapy. Sequencing used immunoSEQ v3. Produced via immunoSEQ multiplex PCR; TCRdb's table is partial and in-frame only. This table has about 17,000 clones, 60% to 80% appearing once. The sample belongs to a study of TIL therapy for anti-PD-1-resistant metastatic lung cancer. Germline V gives CDR1 SGHNT, CDR2 YYREEE (reference sequence). This CDR3 spans 17 amino acids. With 4 bases removed from V and 0 bases from J, the gap between germline ends came to 14 bases. The sequence was collected from a person between 30 and 79 years old with non-small cell lung cancer. The source was blood, collected at baseline. V is TRBV5-4 and J is TRBJ2-6; no reliable D call. Here the CDR3 DNA reads TGTGCCAGCAGCCCGTCCCAAATTAGCTCTGGGGCCAACGTCCTGACTTTC. It codes for CASSPSQISSGANVLTF.